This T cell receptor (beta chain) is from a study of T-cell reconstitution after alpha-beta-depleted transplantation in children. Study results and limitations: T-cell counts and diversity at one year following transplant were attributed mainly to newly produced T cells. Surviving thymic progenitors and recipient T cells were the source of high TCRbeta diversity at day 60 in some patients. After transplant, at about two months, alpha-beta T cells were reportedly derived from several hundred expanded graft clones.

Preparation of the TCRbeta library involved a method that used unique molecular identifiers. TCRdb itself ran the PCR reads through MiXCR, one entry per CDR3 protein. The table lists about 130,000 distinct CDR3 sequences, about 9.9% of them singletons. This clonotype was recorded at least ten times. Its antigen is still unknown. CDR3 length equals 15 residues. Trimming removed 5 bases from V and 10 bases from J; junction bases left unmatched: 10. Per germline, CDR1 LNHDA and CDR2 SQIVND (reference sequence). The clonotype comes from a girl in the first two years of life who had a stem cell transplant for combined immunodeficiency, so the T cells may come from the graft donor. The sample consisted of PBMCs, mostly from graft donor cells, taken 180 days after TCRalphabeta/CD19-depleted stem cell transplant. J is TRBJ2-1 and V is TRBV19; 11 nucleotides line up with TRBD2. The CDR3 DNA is TGTGCCAGTAGTTTGCAGCTAGCGGGAGGCCAAGAGCAGTTCTTC. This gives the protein CASSLQLAGGQEQFF.